A selection of T cell receptor beta chains follows, all from one sample in a study of Ad26.COV2.S vaccination and SARS-CoV-2 variants. Clones were read by immunoSEQ multiplex PCR, and TCRdb kept only the in-frame ones, dropping some. The sample includes some 290,000 clones, around four fifths seen only once; the top ten take 2% to 2.5%. The sample consisted of peripheral blood, taken in a trial of Ad26.COV2.S vaccine versus placebo. These receptors were collected from a person aged 18-60 years who received the Ad26.COV2.S COVID-19 vaccine or a placebo. CDR3s include the opening cysteine and the closing phenylalanine or tryptophan. D genes are given only for firm matches. The listing skips clone size in some rows; elsewhere it reads once, few, many or a size class.

CDR3aa: CASSAPGFSWYEQYF
CDR3nt: TGTGCCAGCAGCGCTCCGGGGTTCTCTTGGTACGAGCAGTACTTC
abundance: NA
v_gene: TRBV5-8
d_gene: NA
j_gene: TRBJ2-7

CDR3aa: CASSLSGTKYEQYF
CDR3nt: TGTGCCAGCAGCTTATCCGGGACTAAATACGAGCAGTACTTC
abundance: NA
v_gene: TRBV7-8
d_gene: TRBD2
j_gene: TRBJ2-7

CDR3aa: CSAGVNIQYF
CDR3nt: TGCAGTGCTGGAGTAAACATTCAGTACTTC
abundance: NA
v_gene: TRBV20-1
d_gene: NA
j_gene: TRBJ2-4

CDR3aa: CASSGRQGFGETQYF
CDR3nt: TGTGCCAGCAGCGGACGACAGGGTTTTGGAGAGACCCAGTACTTC
abundance: NA
v_gene: TRBV11-3
d_gene: TRBD1
j_gene: TRBJ2-5

CDR3aa: CASSPRGLAGANEQFF
CDR3nt: TGTGCCAGCAGCCCTCGGGGGTTAGCGGGGGCAAATGAGCAGTTCTTC
abundance: NA
v_gene: TRBV4-2
d_gene: TRBD2
j_gene: TRBJ2-1

CDR3aa: CASSHGGWETEAFF
CDR3nt: TGTGCCAGCAGCCACGGCGGGTGGGAAACTGAAGCTTTCTTT
abundance: NA
v_gene: TRBV28
d_gene: NA
j_gene: TRBJ1-1

CDR3aa: CASSYGDKTGEQYF
CDR3nt: TGTGCCAGCAGTTACGGGGACAAAACAGGGGAGCAGTACTTC
abundance: NA
v_gene: TRBV6-6
d_gene: NA
j_gene: TRBJ2-7

CDR3aa: CASSDSPLDYGYTF
CDR3nt: TGTGCCAGCAGTGATTCCCCTTTGGACTATGGCTACACCTTC
abundance: once
v_gene: TRBV6-1
d_gene: NA
j_gene: TRBJ1-2

CDR3aa: CAPKGGRSAGNTIYF
CDR3nt: TGTGCCCCCAAAGGGGGCAGGAGCGCTGGAAACACCATATATTTT
abundance: once
v_gene: TRBV7-3
d_gene: TRBD1
j_gene: TRBJ1-3

CDR3aa: CASSLVLRGGDTQYF
CDR3nt: TGCGCCAGCAGCTTGGTGCTAAGGGGAGGAGATACGCAGTATTTT
abundance: NA
v_gene: TRBV5-1
d_gene: NA
j_gene: TRBJ2-3

CDR3aa: CAISEPTSPTNEQFF
CDR3nt: TGTGCCATCAGTGAGCCGACTAGCCCAACCAATGAGCAGTTCTTC
abundance: NA
v_gene: TRBV10-3
d_gene: TRBD2
j_gene: TRBJ2-1

CDR3aa: CASSMTGRNTEAFF
CDR3nt: TGTGCCAGTAGTATGACGGGCAGGAACACTGAAGCTTTCTTT
abundance: once
v_gene: TRBV19
d_gene: NA
j_gene: TRBJ1-1

CDR3aa: CASSAHDTPRTGLGEKLFF
CDR3nt: TGTGCCAGCAGCGCACACGATACCCCCCGGACAGGCCTCGGCGAAAAACTGTTTTTT
abundance: NA
v_gene: TRBV9
d_gene: TRBD1
j_gene: TRBJ1-4

CDR3aa: CAIRMERTDTQYF
CDR3nt: TGTGCCATCAGGATGGAGCGCACAGATACGCAGTATTTT
abundance: NA
v_gene: TRBV10-3
d_gene: NA
j_gene: TRBJ2-3

CDR3aa: CASSQGANYGYTF
CDR3nt: TGTGCCAGCAGCCAAGGAGCTAACTATGGCTACACCTTC
abundance: NA
v_gene: TRBV14
d_gene: NA
j_gene: TRBJ1-2

CDR3aa: CASSYSQGGRQPQHF
CDR3nt: TGTGCCAGCAGTTACTCACAGGGGGGTAGACAGCCCCAGCATTTT
abundance: NA
v_gene: TRBV6-5
d_gene: TRBD1
j_gene: TRBJ1-5

CDR3aa: CATSRWLAGSGYEQYF
CDR3nt: TGTGCCACCAGCAGATGGTTAGCGGGGAGCGGGTACGAGCAGTACTTC
abundance: NA
v_gene: TRBV15
d_gene: TRBD2
j_gene: TRBJ2-7

CDR3aa: CASSLREDILGSPLHF
CDR3nt: TGTGCCAGCAGTTTAAGGGAGGACATCTTAGGATCACCCCTCCACTTT
abundance: NA
v_gene: TRBV6-5
d_gene: NA
j_gene: TRBJ1-6

CDR3aa: CASSSRRTGELFF
CDR3nt: TGTGCCAGCAGCTCTAGACGGACCGGGGAGCTGTTTTTT
abundance: NA
v_gene: TRBV11-3
d_gene: NA
j_gene: TRBJ2-2

CDR3aa: CASSQDIGYSYNEQFF
CDR3nt: TGCGCCAGCAGCCAAGATATTGGCTACTCCTACAATGAGCAGTTCTTC
abundance: NA
v_gene: TRBV4-1
d_gene: NA
j_gene: TRBJ2-1

CDR3aa: CATSDGGSRGYTF
CDR3nt: TGTGCCACCAGTGATGGGGGGAGCCGAGGCTACACCTTC
abundance: NA
v_gene: TRBV24-1
d_gene: NA
j_gene: TRBJ1-2

CDR3aa: CASSEVSGLNEQFF
CDR3nt: TGTGCCAGCAGTGAGGTCTCAGGGTTAAATGAGCAGTTCTTC
abundance: NA
v_gene: TRBV2
d_gene: NA
j_gene: TRBJ2-1

CDR3aa: CASSAPGLLGNTEAFF
CDR3nt: TGTGCCAGCAGCGCACCGGGGCTCCTAGGGAACACTGAAGCTTTCTTT
abundance: NA
v_gene: TRBV5-8
d_gene: NA
j_gene: TRBJ1-1

CDR3aa: CSASFGDRDTF
CDR3nt: TGCAGTGCTAGCTTTGGCGACCGGGACACCTTC
abundance: few
v_gene: TRBV20-1
d_gene: NA
j_gene: TRBJ1-2

CDR3aa: CASSLISGANVLTF
CDR3nt: TGTGCCAGCAGCCTGATCTCTGGGGCCAACGTCCTGACTTTC
abundance: NA
v_gene: TRBV7-2
d_gene: NA
j_gene: TRBJ2-6

CDR3aa: CASSLGGGAFFETQYF
CDR3nt: TGTGCCAGCAGTTTGGGCGGGGGGGCCTTTTTTGAGACCCAGTACTTC
abundance: once
v_gene: TRBV2
d_gene: TRBD2
j_gene: TRBJ2-5

CDR3aa: CASSLSRIGNSPLHF
CDR3nt: TGTGCCAGCAGTTTATCAAGGATAGGAAACTCACCCCTCCACTTT
abundance: few
v_gene: TRBV27
d_gene: NA
j_gene: TRBJ1-6

CDR3aa: CASTSRGTSNEKLFF
CDR3nt: TGCGCCAGCACCTCGCGGGGCACGTCTAATGAAAAACTGTTTTTT
abundance: NA
v_gene: TRBV5-1
d_gene: NA
j_gene: TRBJ1-4